This T cell receptor (beta chain) derives from a study of CD8 T cells in ankylosing spondylitis. Study-level results: Characteristic, it appeared, of ankylosing spondylitis blood was a TCR beta motif of fewer than 10 highly homologous variants. In synovial fluid and blood from reactive arthritis, some motif variants were previously reported. Reported data indicate significant enrichment of disease-linked clones within matched ankylosing spondylitis synovial fluid.

One entry per CDR3 protein, called by TCRdb with MiXCR from the 5' RACE reads. Among about 440,000 distinct CDR3 sequences listed, approximately 17% were seen once. Germline lookup yields CDR1 DFQATT and CDR2 SNEGSKA (reference sequence). This CDR3 is built from 13 residues. The J segment lost 4 bases and the V segment lost 6 bases, leaving 3 bases of the junction unmatched. This clonotype was counted ten times or more. What it recognizes is unknown. The TCR comes from a male donor with ankylosing spondylitis. The chain combines TRBV20-1 with TRBJ2-7; TRBD2 aligns across 13 bases. Sequenced material: blood, either unsorted or a sorted T cell fraction (not recorded which). CDR3 sequence: CSAGLAGVYEQYF. The CDR3 bases are TGCAGTGCCGGACTAGCGGGAGTATACGAGCAGTACTTC.